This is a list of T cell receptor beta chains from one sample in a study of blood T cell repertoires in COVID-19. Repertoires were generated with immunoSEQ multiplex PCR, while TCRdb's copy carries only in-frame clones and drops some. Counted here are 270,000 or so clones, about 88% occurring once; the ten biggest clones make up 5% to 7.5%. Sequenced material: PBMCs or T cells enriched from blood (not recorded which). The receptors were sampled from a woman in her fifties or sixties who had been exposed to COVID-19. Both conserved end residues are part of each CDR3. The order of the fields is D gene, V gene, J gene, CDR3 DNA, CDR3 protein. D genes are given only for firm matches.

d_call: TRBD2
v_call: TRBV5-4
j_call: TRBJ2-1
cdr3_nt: TGTGCCAGCAGCCCCGGGACTAGCTGGGGAAATGAGCAGTTCTTC
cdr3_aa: CASSPGTSWGNEQFF

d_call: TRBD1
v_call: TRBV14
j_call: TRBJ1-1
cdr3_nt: TGTGCCAGCAGCCTCCGGACAGGTCGTAACACTGAAGCTTTCTTT
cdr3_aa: CASSLRTGRNTEAFF

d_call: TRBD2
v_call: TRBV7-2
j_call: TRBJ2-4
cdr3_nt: TGTGCCAGCAGCGCCGTGGCGGGGGGGCGAGCGGGCATTCAGTACTTC
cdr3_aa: CASSAVAGGRAGIQYF

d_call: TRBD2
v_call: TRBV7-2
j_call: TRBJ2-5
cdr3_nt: TGTGCCAGCAGCTTAGAGGAGCGGGGGGGGACCCAGTACTTC
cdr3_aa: CASSLEERGGTQYF

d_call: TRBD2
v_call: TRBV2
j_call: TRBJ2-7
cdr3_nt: TGTGCCAGCAGTGGGGTAGCGGGGGTCTACGAGCAGTACTTC
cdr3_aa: CASSGVAGVYEQYF

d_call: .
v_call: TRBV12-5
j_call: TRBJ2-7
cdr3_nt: TGTGCTAGTGGTGCATCCAGGGAACACGAGCAGTACTTC
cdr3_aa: CASGASREHEQYF

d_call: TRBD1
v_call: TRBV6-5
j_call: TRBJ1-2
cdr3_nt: TGTGCCAGCAGTTATGGGACAGGGAGGTATGGCTACACCTTC
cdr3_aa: CASSYGTGRYGYTF

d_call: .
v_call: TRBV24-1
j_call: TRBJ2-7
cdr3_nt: TGTGCCACCAGTGATCGTAACAGAGACTACGAGCAGTACTTC
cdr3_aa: CATSDRNRDYEQYF

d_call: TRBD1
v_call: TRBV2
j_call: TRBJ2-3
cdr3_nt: TGTGCCAGCAATCGGGACAGGGTCACAGATACGCAGTATTTT
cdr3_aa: CASNRDRVTDTQYF

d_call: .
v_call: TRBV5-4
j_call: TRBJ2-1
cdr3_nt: TGTGCCACCCGAGGTTCCACGGCAGGGTACAATGAGCAGTTCTTC
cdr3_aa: CATRGSTAGYNEQFF

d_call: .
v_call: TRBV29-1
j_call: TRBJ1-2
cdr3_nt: TGCAGCGTTCTAAACTTTCTATTGACAGGTAGAGACTATGGAGGCTACACCTTC
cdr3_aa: CSVLNFLLTGRDYGGYTF